Listed below are T cell receptor beta chains from one sample, sequenced in a study of CD8 T cells in ankylosing spondylitis. Each CDR3 protein gets one entry after TCRdb re-called the 5' RACE reads with MiXCR. The data contain 69,000 or so distinct CDR3 sequences, about 5.2% of them singletons. Material for sequencing was blood, either unsorted or a sorted T cell fraction (not recorded which). The receptors shown here come from a male donor with ankylosing spondylitis or in good health (not recorded which). Each CDR3 is given with its conserved first and last residue. D genes are given only for firm matches. For some rows the clone size is stated as once, few or many, or as a class when expanded; others skip it.

d_gene	abundance	v_gene	j_gene	CDR3aa	CDR3nt
.	.	TRBV6-5	TRBJ2-1	CASSYQQGGWDEQFF	TGTGCCAGCAGTTACCAACAGGGAGGTTGGGATGAGCAGTTCTTC
.	many	TRBV25-1	TRBJ1-3	CASSPPLPGSGNTIYF	TGTGCCAGCAGTCCGCCTCTTCCGGGATCAGGGAACACCATATATTTT
TRBD1	many	TRBV7-9	TRBJ1-2	CASMGDSYGYTF	TGTGCCAGCATGGGGGACAGCTATGGCTACACCTTC
.	many	TRBV5-6	TRBJ2-6	CASSGTGFPGANVLTF	TGTGCCAGCAGCGGCACAGGGTTCCCCGGGGCCAACGTCCTGACTTTC
.	many	TRBV5-6	TRBJ2-1	CASSPEGPTYNEQFF	TGTGCCAGCAGTCCGGAGGGGCCCACTTACAATGAGCAGTTCTTC
.	medium-sized	TRBV25-1	TRBJ1-1	CASSGHTEAFF	TGTGCCAGCAGTGGGCACACTGAAGCTTTCTTT
.	many	TRBV30	TRBJ2-1	CAWRTYNEQFF	TGTGCCTGGAGGACCTACAATGAGCAGTTCTTC
TRBD2	many	TRBV27	TRBJ2-2	CASSFDSGGGELFF	TGTGCCAGCAGTTTCGATAGCGGGGGGGGGGAGCTGTTTTTT
.	many	TRBV24-1	TRBJ2-2	CATSDVGRGGELFF	TGTGCCACCAGTGACGTGGGGCGGGGCGGGGAGCTGTTTTTT
TRBD2	many	TRBV7-6	TRBJ2-1	CASSLMGLANEQFF	TGTGCCAGCAGCTTAATGGGACTAGCCAATGAGCAGTTCTTC
TRBD1	many	TRBV5-1	TRBJ2-7	CASSSGTGSYEQYF	TGCGCCAGCAGCTCGGGGACAGGGTCCTACGAGCAGTACTTC
TRBD2	many	TRBV7-3	TRBJ2-7	CASSSGTTPGEQYF	TGTGCCAGCAGCTCCGGGACTACTCCAGGGGAGCAGTACTTC
TRBD1	many	TRBV25-1	TRBJ1-1	CASSGSPTGGIEAFF	TGTGCCAGCAGTGGATCGCCGACAGGGGGAATTGAAGCTTTCTTT
.	many	TRBV12-3/TRBV12-4	TRBJ2-2	CASSLVGGSRELFF	TGTGCCAGCAGTTTAGTGGGGGGCTCCAGGGAGCTGTTTTTT
.	many	TRBV27	TRBJ1-1	CASSLGPQGTTEAFF	TGTGCCAGCAGTTTAGGCCCCCAGGGGACCACTGAAGCTTTCTTT
TRBD1	many	TRBV28	TRBJ2-4	CASSIRGLAKNIQYF	TGTGCCAGCAGTATCAGGGGGTTAGCCAAAAACATTCAGTACTTC
TRBD2	many	TRBV4-3	TRBJ2-5	CASSQEVAGAGAQETQYF	TGCGCCAGCAGCCAAGAGGTGGCAGGAGCGGGGGCCCAAGAGACCCAGTACTTC
.	many	TRBV5-1	TRBJ1-6	CASSSSAGTYNSPLHF	TGCGCCAGCAGCTCTTCGGCAGGGACCTATAATTCACCCCTCCACTTT
.	many	TRBV3-1	TRBJ1-1	CASSRLDTDEAFF	TGTGCCAGCAGCCGATTGGACACCGATGAAGCTTTCTTT
.	many	TRBV7-2	TRBJ2-3	CASSTVRIESSTDTQYF	TGTGCCAGCAGCACTGTTCGGATAGAGTCTAGCACAGATACGCAGTATTTT